This is a list of T cell receptor beta chains from one sample in a study of metastatic and nonmetastatic thyroid tumors. Via MiXCR, TCRdb re-called the PCR reads. This table holds fewer than 35,000 clones, 18% found once. Material for sequencing was blood. The receptor set was obtained from a female donor with papillary thyroid cancer or a benign thyroid nodule (not recorded which). Some clones in this sample may be carry-over from other donors' samples. CDR3s include the opening cysteine and the closing phenylalanine or tryptophan. A D gene is named only where the DNA matches it firmly. Only some rows state a clone size, as once, few, many or a class for expanded clones.

abundance | d_gene | j_gene | v_gene | CDR3nt | CDR3aa
. | TRBD1 | TRBJ2-5 | TRBV6-2/TRBV6-3 | TGTGCCAGCAGTGGGATGACACTGGACAGGAAAGAGACCCAGTACTTC | CASSGMTLDRKETQYF
many | TRBD1 | TRBJ1-2 | TRBV30 | TGTGCCTGGAGTGTGGGGGGGGACAGGGTGTATGGCTACACCTTC | CAWSVGGDRVYGYTF
many | . | TRBJ2-5 | TRBV24-1 | TGTGCCACCAGTGATTTCCGAGGGGAGAGAGGAGAGACCCAGTACTTC | CATSDFRGERGETQYF
many | . | TRBJ1-5 | TRBV6-6 | TGTGCCAGCAGTTACTCCGCGAGTGGGCCCCAGCATTTT | CASSYSASGPQHF
few | . | TRBJ2-1 | TRBV27 | TGTGCCAGCAGCTTAAGGGGAAATGATCAGTTCTTC | CASSLRGNDQFF
many | TRBD2 | TRBJ2-5 | TRBV5-4 | TGTGCCAGCAGCGGTCGGGAGGGAACCCAAGAGACCCAGTACTTC | CASSGREGTQETQYF
many | . | TRBJ1-2 | TRBV9 | TGTGCCAGCAGCGTAGAGGGCCAAGGGCACGACACCTTC | CASSVEGQGHDTF
many | . | TRBJ2-7 | TRBV7-2 | TGTGCCAGCAGCTTATCGGCTGGCGGGTCCTACGAGCAGTACTTC | CASSLSAGGSYEQYF
many | TRBD2 | TRBJ2-3 | TRBV7-9 | TGTGCCAGCAGCCTACTAGCGACTAGCACAGATACGCAGTATTTT | CASSLLATSTDTQYF
many | TRBD2 | TRBJ2-5 | TRBV5-1 | TGCGCCAGCAGCCTACAGGGACTAGCGGGAGGAGAGACCCAGTACTTC | CASSLQGLAGGETQYF
many | . | TRBJ2-5 | TRBV2 | TGTGCCAGCAGTGAAAATAGACAGGCCCAAGAGACCCAGTACTTC | CASSENRQAQETQYF
many | . | TRBJ1-1 | TRBV13 | TGTGCCAGCAGATCCGGGAACACTGAAGCTTTCTTT | CASRSGNTEAFF
. | TRBD1 | TRBJ2-1 | TRBV11-2 | TGTGCCAGCAGCCGTTCCGGGACAGGGAGAAATGAGCAGTTCTTC | CASSRSGTGRNEQFF
medium-sized | . | TRBJ2-7 | TRBV2 | TGTGCCAGCACCCCGGCTGACTACGAGCAGTACTTC | CASTPADYEQYF
. | . | TRBJ2-7 | TRBV6-6 | TGTGCCAGCAGTTACGAGGGGTCCTTCGAGCAGTACTTC | CASSYEGSFEQYF
. | . | TRBJ2-7 | TRBV5-4 | TGTGCCAGCAGCTTGTCCAGGGGCTCCTCCTACGAGCAGTACTTC | CASSLSRGSSYEQYF
many | TRBD2 | TRBJ2-1 | TRBV20-1 | TGCAGTGCTAGAAGGACTAGCGGTAGTAATGAGCAGTTCTTC | CSARRTSGSNEQFF